Listed below are T cell receptor beta chains from one sample, sequenced in a study of blood T cell repertoires in COVID-19. The repertoire was sequenced with immunoSEQ multiplex PCR; TCRdb's copy has only in-frame clones and lacks some. Of about 400,000 clones in the sample, 86% were seen once. The sequenced sample was peripheral blood. All receptors derive from a woman in her 30s with active or convalescent COVID-19. The CDR3 runs from the conserved cysteine through the conserved F or W. D genes are given only for firm matches. For some rows the clone size is stated as once, few or many, or as a class when expanded; others skip it.

size	J	V	D	CDR3	DNA
.	TRBJ1-6	TRBV6-1	.	CASSEGDGGNSPLHF	TGTGCCAGCAGTGAAGGAGACGGAGGAAATTCACCCCTCCACTTT
once	TRBJ1-6	TRBV18	TRBD1	CASSPADRGPYNSPLHF	TGTGCCAGCTCACCAGCGGACAGGGGGCCCTATAATTCACCCCTCCACTTT
.	TRBJ1-5	TRBV7-8	TRBD1	CASSLGQGGQHF	TGTGCCAGCAGCTTAGGACAGGGAGGCCAGCATTTT
.	TRBJ1-2	TRBV3-1/TRBV3-2	.	CASSQIRGRGFNYGYTF	TGTGCCAGCAGCCAAATCCGGGGGAGGGGCTTTAACTATGGCTACACCTTC
few	TRBJ1-1	TRBV5-1	.	CASSPDGQNTEAFF	TGCGCCAGCAGCCCCGATGGCCAGAACACTGAAGCTTTCTTT
.	TRBJ1-2	TRBV10-1	.	CASSESWADASGYTF	TGCGCCAGCAGTGAGTCGTGGGCAGATGCTTCGGGCTACACCTTC
.	TRBJ2-1	TRBV30	TRBD1	CAGDRFSYNEQFF	TGTGCCGGGGACAGGTTTTCCTACAATGAGCAGTTCTTC
.	TRBJ2-5	TRBV2	TRBD1	CASSDWDRGAGETQYF	TGTGCCAGCAGTGACTGGGACAGGGGGGCGGGAGAGACCCAGTACTTC
.	TRBJ2-1	TRBV27	TRBD2	CASSSILATSYNEQFF	TGTGCCAGCAGTTCAATACTAGCGACGTCCTACAATGAGCAGTTCTTC
.	TRBJ2-5	TRBV7-8	TRBD2	CASRRLAGVPETQYF	TGTGCCAGCAGGCGCCTAGCGGGAGTCCCCGAGACCCAGTACTTC
few	TRBJ1-5	TRBV3-1/TRBV3-2	.	CASSQTIGSPNQPQHF	TGTGCCAGCAGCCAGACCATTGGTAGCCCGAATCAGCCCCAGCATTTT
.	TRBJ1-6	TRBV5-1	TRBD1	CASSPLMTGTNSPLHF	TGCGCCAGCAGCCCCTTGATGACAGGGACGAATTCACCCCTCCACTTT
.	TRBJ2-1	TRBV7-9	.	CASSLGGHYNEQFF	TGTGCCAGCAGCTTAGGGGGGCACTACAATGAGCAGTTCTTC
.	TRBJ2-1	TRBV5-6	TRBD2	CASSLGAGGPFNEQFF	TGTGCCAGCAGCTTGGGGGCGGGAGGGCCTTTCAATGAGCAGTTCTTC
.	TRBJ1-2	TRBV5-4	.	CASSLLGTYGYTF	TGTGCCAGCAGCTTACTAGGAACCTATGGCTACACCTTC
.	TRBJ2-1	TRBV10-3	TRBD2	CAISEVLAGGNEQFF	TGTGCCATCAGCGAGGTCCTAGCGGGAGGCAATGAGCAGTTCTTC
.	TRBJ1-4	TRBV6-5	.	CASSYQGGEKLFF	TGTGCCAGCAGTTACCAGGGAGGTGAAAAACTGTTTTTT
.	TRBJ2-1	TRBV19	.	CASSINPWTGRQREDNEQFF	TGTGCCAGTAGTATAAACCCGTGGACAGGGCGACAGCGGGAGGACAATGAGCAGTTCTTC
.	TRBJ2-3	TRBV11-2	TRBD2	CASSLTSARTDTQYF	TGTGCCAGCAGCTTAACTAGCGCTCGCACAGATACGCAGTATTTT
.	TRBJ1-4	TRBV18	TRBD1	CASSPTGDTEKLFF	TGTGCCAGCTCCCCCACAGGGGACACTGAAAAACTGTTTTTT
once	TRBJ1-2	TRBV4-1	TRBD1	CASSQGWQGELINYGYTF	TGCGCCAGCAGCCAAGGCTGGCAGGGGGAACTTATTAACTATGGCTACACCTTC
.	TRBJ1-2	TRBV19	.	CASSTSSGTRSGYTF	TGTGCCAGTAGTACCAGCTCCGGGACACGAAGTGGCTACACCTTC
.	TRBJ2-1	TRBV3-1/TRBV3-2	TRBD1	CASSQGLTGGEQFF	TGTGCCAGCAGCCAAGGCCTAACAGGGGGCGAGCAGTTCTTC
.	TRBJ2-2	TRBV28	.	CASSFSGVIRAGELFF	TGTGCCAGCAGTTTCTCAGGGGTAATAAGGGCCGGGGAGCTGTTTTTT
.	TRBJ2-7	TRBV14	.	CASSKGVTGVDEQYF	TGTGCCAGCAGCAAAGGAGTAACGGGAGTAGACGAGCAGTACTTC